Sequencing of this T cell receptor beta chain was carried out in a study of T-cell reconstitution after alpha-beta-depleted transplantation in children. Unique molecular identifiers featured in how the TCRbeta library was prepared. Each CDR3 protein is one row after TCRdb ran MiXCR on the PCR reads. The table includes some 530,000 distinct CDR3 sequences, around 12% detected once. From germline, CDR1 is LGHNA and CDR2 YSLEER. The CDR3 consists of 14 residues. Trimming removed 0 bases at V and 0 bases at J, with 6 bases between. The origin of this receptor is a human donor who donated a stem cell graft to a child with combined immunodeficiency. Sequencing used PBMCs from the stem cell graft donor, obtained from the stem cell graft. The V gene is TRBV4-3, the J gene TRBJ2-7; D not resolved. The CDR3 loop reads CASSQDLGSYEQYF. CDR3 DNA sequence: TGCGCCAGCAGCCAAGATTTGGGCTCCTACGAGCAGTACTTC.